This passage covers 27 T cell receptor beta chains from one sample sequenced in a study of identical twins. Each CDR3 protein is one row after TCRdb ran MiXCR on the 5' RACE reads. The sample carries 520,000 or so distinct CDR3 sequences, about 20% recorded once. These same data were also listed under a study on T cells expressing NK-cell markers.

Sequenced: CD4+ T cells sorted from blood. The receptors were sampled from a woman younger than 30 in good health.

The V call is TRBV6-1, the J call TRBJ2-7; 7 positions match TRBD1. The CDR3 extends over 13 amino acids. Trimming took 6 bases from V and 9 from J; bases not matched to a gene: 11. Germline CDR1 reads MNHNS; CDR2 reads SASEGT. This chain's CDR3 is CASSGQGQLGQYF. CDR3 DNA sequence: TGTGCCAGCAGCGGGCAGGGACAGTTGGGGCAGTACTTC.

This clonotype was found a few times. V gene TRBV9 combines with J gene TRBJ2-2; a weak D match, TRBD1 (5 bases). CDR1 and CDR2 (germline): SGDLS, YYNGEE. This CDR3 region has 15 residues. V dropped 4 bases and J dropped 2 bases, with 12 bases sitting between them. The CDR3 here is CASSSRQLNTGELFF. In DNA form, the CDR3 reads TGTGCCAGCAGCTCGCGACAGCTAAACACCGGGGAGCTGTTTTTT.

This clonotype showed up just a few times. The J gene is TRBJ1-6, the V gene TRBV6-1; D perhaps matches TRBD1 (6 bases). The V gene lost 6 bases and the J gene lost 7 bases, with 13 bases spanning the gap. This CDR3 region has 14 residues. Germline CDR1 MNHNS, CDR2 SASEGT. CDR3 in amino acids: CASSKGGRNSPLHF. CDR3 nucleotide sequence: TGTGCCAGCAGCAAGGGGGGACGGAATTCACCCCTCCACTTT.

The chain couples TRBV6-1 to TRBJ2-1; D may be TRBD2 (6 bases). The CDR3 contains 13 residues. The germline V gene encodes CDR1 MNHNS and CDR2 SASEGT. V lost 7 bases and J 6 bases, leaving 13 bases between the germline ends. CDR3 in DNA: TGTGCCAGCATGGGCGGGATCGGCAATGAGCAGTTCTTC. Amino acid sequence: CASMGGIGNEQFF.

This clonotype showed up just a few times. The chain carries TRBV10-3 and TRBJ1-2, with D perhaps TRBD1 (5 bases). The germline V and J ends were trimmed by 6 bases and 0 bases, with 8 bases remaining between them. Germline lookup yields CDR1 ENHRY and CDR2 SYGVKD. CDR3 length equals 13 residues. CDR3 amino acids: CAISSGPNYGYTF. DNA of the CDR3: TGTGCCATCAGCTCGGGACCTAACTATGGCTACACCTTC.

The CDR3 loop is CASCKLAGVVNEQFF. The CDR3 DNA follows: TGCGCCAGCTGTAAACTAGCGGGAGTAGTGAATGAGCAGTTCTTC. The chain uses TRBV10-2 and TRBJ2-1, with 11 nucleotides matching TRBD2. The V gene's germline CDR1 is WSHSY and CDR2 SAAADI. This CDR3 has 15 residues. Trimming at V came to 8 bases and at J to 7 bases, leaving 10 bases not matched to a gene.

This clonotype was observed a few times. The genes are TRBV7-9 and TRBJ1-6, with 9 bases fitting TRBD1. CDR1 is SEHNR and CDR2 is FQNEAQ in the germline V gene (reference sequence). The CDR3 sequence is 14 residues long. The V segment lost 3 bases and the J segment 7 bases; nucleotides outside the gene matches: 1. CDR3 DNA sequence: TGTGCCAGCAGCTTTGACAGGGGGAATTCACCCCTCCACTTT. Translating it yields CASSFDRGNSPLHF. The variable domain in full, completed from reference TRBV7-9 and TRBJ1-6, reads DTGVSQNPRHKITKRGQNVTFRCDPISEHNRLYWYRQTLGQGPEFLTYFQNEAQLEKSRLLSDRFSAERPKGSFSTLEIQRTEQGDSAMYLCASSFDRGNSPLHFGNGTRLTVT.

The J gene is TRBJ2-7, the V gene TRBV6-2 or TRBV6-3; D call uncertain. V was pared by 6 bases and J by 2 bases, with 14 bases between. This CDR3 is 14 amino acids long. CDR1 MNHEY and CDR2 SVGEGT come from the germline V gene. The CDR3 loop reads CASREPKTTYEQYF. The CDR3 DNA reads as TGTGCCAGCAGGGAGCCCAAGACGACCTACGAGCAGTACTTC.

The chain recombines TRBV11-2 with TRBJ2-1; D call uncertain. V shed 1 base and J shed 9 bases, with 13 bases lying between them. CDR1 SGHAT and CDR2 FQNNGV come from the germline V gene. This CDR3 comprises 14 residues. This CDR3 reads CASSLVSLLGEQFF. As DNA, the CDR3 is TGTGCCAGCAGCTTAGTGTCCCTGTTAGGTGAGCAGTTCTTC.

This chain joins TRBV10-3 and TRBJ2-5; 12 nucleotides line up with TRBD2. With V trimmed by 5 bases and J by 7 bases, 5 bases remained unmatched. Germline CDR1 is ENHRY and CDR2 is SYGVKD. The CDR3 loop spans 14 amino acids. The CDR3 DNA reads as TGTGCCATCAGTCTAGCGGGAGGGCCCGGGACCCAGTACTTC. Amino acid sequence: CAISLAGGPGTQYF.

This clonotype showed up many times. The genes are TRBV10-3 and TRBJ2-1; D is perhaps TRBD2 (5 bases). CDR3 length equals 13 residues. Trimming pared 10 bases from V and 0 bases from J, leaving 10 bases between. Germline V CDR1 and CDR2: ENHRY, SYGVKD. The CDR3 sequence is CATGRGSYNEQFF. The DNA of the CDR3 is TGTGCCACCGGACGGGGCTCCTACAATGAGCAGTTCTTC.

The V and J genes are TRBV24-1 and TRBJ2-2; TRBD2 matches 7 bases. Germline V gene lookup returns CDR1 KGHDR and CDR2 SFDVKD. There are 15 residues in the CDR3. Trimming at V came to 3 bases and at J to 5 bases, leaving 5 bases not matched to a gene. The CDR3 protein is CATSDPRGGTGELFF. DNA of the CDR3: TGTGCCACCAGTGATCCGCGGGGAGGGACCGGGGAGCTGTTTTTT.

This clonotype was counted at least ten times. The chain recombines TRBV7-2 with TRBJ2-3, with 9 nucleotides matching TRBD2. Germline values: CDR1 SGHTA, CDR2 FQGNSA. With V trimmed by 2 bases and J by 9 bases, 15 bases remained unmatched. The CDR3 is made up of 17 amino acids. CDR3 region: CASSLMRGASGANTQYF. The DNA of the CDR3 is TGTGCCAGCAGCTTAATGAGGGGAGCTAGCGGGGCCAACACGCAGTATTTT.

Only a few counts were recorded for this clonotype. The rearrangement links TRBV5-1 to TRBJ2-5; 13 bases line up with TRBD2. Germline CDR1 SGHRS, CDR2 YFSETQ. J gave up 4 bases and V 0 bases, and 0 bases lay outside the gene matches. The CDR3 covers 15 residues. CDR3 in amino acids: CASSLGTSGGETQYF. The CDR3 DNA reads TGCGCCAGCAGCTTGGGGACTAGCGGGGGAGAGACCCAGTACTTC.

The chain employs TRBV12-5 and TRBJ2-7; TRBD2 agrees at 7 bases. This CDR3 contains 14 residues. With V trimmed by 7 bases and J by 6 bases, 12 bases remained unmatched. Per germline, CDR1 LGHNT and CDR2 FRNRAP. The CDR3 region is CASVSLGLNGEQYF. The CDR3 nucleotides are TGTGCTAGTGTTTCGTTGGGACTAAATGGCGAGCAGTACTTC.

This clonotype was counted only a few times. This chain joins TRBV5-5 and TRBJ2-3; D remains ambiguous. Germline lookup yields CDR1 SGHKS and CDR2 YYEKEE (reference sequence). The CDR3 has 15 residues. Trimming removed 4 bases from V and 0 bases from J, with 12 bases in between. CDR3 loop: CASSHYVPSTDTQYF. For the CDR3, the DNA is TGTGCCAGCAGCCATTATGTACCTAGCACAGATACGCAGTATTTT.

The sample holds a few counts of this clonotype. The rearrangement links TRBV19 to TRBJ1-4; TRBD1 might be the D (6 bases). CDR3 length: 13 amino acids. The V gene's germline CDR1 is LNHDA and CDR2 SQIVND (reference sequence). V lost 10 bases to trimming and J lost 7 bases, with 16 bases between them. The CDR3 reads CATTRGEGEKLFF. The CDR3 nucleotides read TGTGCCACCACCAGGGGAGAAGGTGAAAAACTGTTTTTT.

The chain recombines TRBV7-6 with TRBJ1-5; 7 bases align to TRBD1. Germline CDR1 reads SGHVS; CDR2 reads FNYEAQ. The CDR3 totals 14 residues. With 6 bases clipped from V and 5 bases from J, the junction kept 7 bases outside the gene matches. The CDR3 reads CASSNRGYDQPQHF. Written as DNA, the CDR3 is TGTGCCAGCAGTAACAGGGGCTACGATCAGCCCCAGCATTTT.

The rearrangement uses TRBV9 and TRBJ2-3; 10 nucleotides align to TRBD2. This CDR3 has 14 amino acids. V dropped 6 bases and J dropped 6; count of bases not matched to a gene: 7. Germline V lookup: CDR1 SGDLS, CDR2 YYNGEE. The CDR3 here is CASTSGSSVDTQYF. The CDR3, as DNA: TGTGCCAGCACTAGCGGGAGTTCGGTGGATACGCAGTATTTT.

The table lists this clonotype with many counts. The chain is built from TRBV6-1 and TRBJ1-2; 8 positions match TRBD1. The J segment lost 6 bases and the V segment lost 7 bases, leaving 10 bases of the junction unmatched. This CDR3 is 14 amino acids long. CDR1 is MNHNS, CDR2 SASEGT, per germline. The CDR3 bases are TGTGCCAGCACTGACAGGGGTGGAGTTCATGGCTACACCTTC. This encodes CASTDRGGVHGYTF.

The chain couples TRBV12-3 or TRBV12-4 to TRBJ2-1, with a tentative D call TRBD1 (6 bases). This CDR3 region has 14 residues. V was trimmed by 5 bases and J by 7 bases, leaving 15 bases between them. In DNA form, the CDR3 reads TGTGCCAGCAGTAACCGGGACATCTTAAATGAGCAGTTCTTC. Translation gives CASSNRDILNEQFF.

The table lists this clonotype with many counts. The chain has TRBV20-1 and TRBJ1-5, with a weak D call TRBD1 (5 bases). Trimming took off 6 bases at V and 5 bases at J, with 11 bases between the two ends. Germline V gene sequence: CDR1 DFQATT, CDR2 SNEGSKA (reference sequence). The CDR3 is 12 residues long. The CDR3 here is CSALGQYQPQHF. For the CDR3, the DNA is TGCAGTGCCTTGGGGCAGTATCAGCCCCAGCATTTT.

This clonotype was detected only a few times. V usage is TRBV6-1 and J usage is TRBJ1-2; 7 bases match TRBD1. Germline CDR1 reads MNHNS; CDR2 reads SASEGT. The CDR3 length is 13 residues. The ends lost 6 bases at V and 7 bases at J; junction bases unmatched: 8. CDR3 DNA sequence: TGTGCCAGCAGCAGACAGGGAGAATCTGGCTACACCTTC. Translated, it gives CASSRQGESGYTF.

This clonotype was seen only a few times. V is TRBV10-2 and J is TRBJ2-4; no clear D gene. Trimming took 8 bases from V and 6 from J, leaving 20 bases between them. CDR1 and CDR2 from the germline V gene are WSHSY and SAAADI. The CDR3 covers 15 residues. Written as DNA, the CDR3 is TGCGCCAGCCAAGGGCGCGAAGGGTTTGGAAACATTCAGTACTTC. Its protein is CASQGREGFGNIQYF.

This clonotype was seen a few times. The V gene is TRBV20-1, the J gene TRBJ2-7; D unclear. Trimming pared 1 base from V and 6 bases from J, leaving 7 bases between. The germline V gene has CDR1 DFQATT and CDR2 SNEGSKA (reference sequence). The CDR3 has 11 amino acids. The CDR3 reads CSARARSEQYF. For the CDR3, the DNA is TGCAGTGCTAGAGCTAGGAGCGAGCAGTACTTC.

Concerning this clonotype itself: One end of the junction is discordant with germline, which a read error may explain. The rearrangement joins TRBV10-3 to TRBJ2-4; weak D call: TRBD1 (6 bases). The CDR3 is 9 residues long. The germline V gene encodes CDR1 ENHRY and CDR2 SYGVKD. The CDR3 DNA follows: TGTGCCGCCGGGGACAAAAGGGAATTC. Translated, it gives CAAGDKREF.

This clonotype was seen ten or more times. The V and J genes are TRBV29-1 and TRBJ2-1; TRBD2 might be the D (6 bases). Trimming pared 7 bases from V and 6 bases from J, leaving 19 bases between. The germline gives CDR1 SQVTM, CDR2 ANQGSEA. This CDR3 has 14 amino acids. The CDR3 DNA reads TGCAGCGCTTATGGCGATAGCGGTAGCAATGAGCAGTTCTTC. The encoded protein is CSAYGDSGSNEQFF.